This entry lists 27 T cell receptor beta chains sequenced from one sample in a study of shared clonotypes between healthy human individuals. Here immunoSEQ multiplex PCR was the method, and the copy in TCRdb shows in-frame clones only, minus some. Of just under 95,000 clones listed, 60% to 75% are singletons. Sequenced sample: memory CD8+ T cells sorted from blood. Described subset: CD45RO+ cells pooled with CCR7-negative TemRA cells. These receptors originate from a man aged 25-45 years in good health.

V is TRBV7-9 and J is TRBJ2-2; 7 nucleotides line up with TRBD2. V dropped 5 bases and J dropped 2; count of bases not matched to a gene: 11. The CDR3 totals 17 residues. Germline V gene lookup returns CDR1 SEHNR and CDR2 FQNEAQ (reference sequence). The CDR3 loop is CASSPRTGGLNTGELFF. CDR3 in DNA: TGTGCCAGCAGCCCCCGGACTGGGGGACTAAACACCGGGGAGCTGTTTTTT.

The chain couples TRBV29-1 to TRBJ2-7, with 7 bases lining up with TRBD1. CDR1 SQVTM and CDR2 ANQGSEA come from the germline V gene. V shed 4 bases, J shed 2 bases, and the junction held 8 bases outside the gene matches. The CDR3 runs 14 residues. The CDR3, as DNA: TGCAGCGTTGCTTTCGACAGGGAGCCCTACGAGCAGTACTTC. It specifies CSVAFDREPYEQYF.

This clone came up once. The V and J genes are TRBV6-5 and TRBJ1-1, with unresolved D. V was shortened by 5 bases and J by 5 bases, with 15 bases between the two germline ends. Looked up from germline, CDR1 is MNHEY and CDR2 is SVGAGI. This CDR3 spans 14 amino acids. The chain's CDR3 is CASSEPRRLTEAFF. The CDR3 coding sequence is TGTGCCAGCAGTGAACCCAGGCGGCTTACTGAAGCTTTCTTT.

This clone has more than one count but fewer than ten. This chain connects TRBV28 to TRBJ2-7; a weak D match, TRBD2 (5 bases). The CDR3 contains 13 residues. CDR1 MDHEN and CDR2 SYDVKM come from the germline V gene. V gave up 2 bases and J gave up 7 bases, with 12 bases separating them. The CDR3 nucleotides are TGTGCCAGCAGTTTAGGAGGCCTGGGGGAGCAGTACTTC. It codes for CASSLGGLGEQYF.

This chain uses TRBV7-8 with TRBJ2-2; D unclear. Germline V gene sequence: CDR1 SGHVS, CDR2 FQNEAQ. The CDR3 contains 13 residues. Trimming stripped 5 bases from V and 4 bases from J, with 8 bases between. CDR3 nucleotides: TGTGCCAGCAGCCCTCAACGCACCGGGGAGCTGTTTTTT. It is translated as CASSPQRTGELFF.

This clone was observed once. The chain is built from TRBV2 and TRBJ2-3, with 10 bases matching TRBD1. V shed 3 bases, J shed 4 bases, and the junction held 7 bases outside the gene matches. From germline, CDR1 is SNHLY and CDR2 FYNNEI. This CDR3 region has 16 residues. CDR3 protein: CASSEVTGQGADTQYF. The CDR3 nucleotides read TGTGCCAGCAGTGAGGTTACTGGACAGGGGGCAGATACGCAGTATTTT.

V is TRBV6-6 and J is TRBJ2-7; 8 positions match TRBD2. Trimming took 2 bases from V and 7 from J; bases not matched to a gene: 1. CDR1 is MNHNY, CDR2 SVGAGI, per germline (reference sequence). The CDR3 sequence is 12 residues long. CDR3 bases: TGTGCCAGCAGTTACGCTAGCGGGGAGCAGTACTTC. It specifies CASSYASGEQYF.

This clone was recorded many times. The chain joins TRBV7-9 to TRBJ1-2, with D perhaps matching TRBD1 (5 bases). This CDR3 comprises 14 residues. The germline gives CDR1 SEHNR, CDR2 FQNEAQ (reference sequence). Between the trimmed V and J ends, which lost 6 bases and 0 bases, there was a span of 11 bases. The CDR3, as DNA: TGTGCCAGCAGTTCGACAGCGTCTAACTATGGCTACACCTTC. Protein sequence: CASSSTASNYGYTF.

The V call is TRBV19, the J call TRBJ2-7; D gene ambiguous. V gave up 8 bases and J gave up 0 bases, with 11 bases separating them. There are 13 residues in the CDR3. Germline CDR1 reads LNHDA; CDR2 reads SQIVND (reference sequence). CDR3 in DNA: TGTGCCAGTTCTTTCGACAACTCCTACGAGCAGTACTTC. Protein: CASSFDNSYEQYF.

This clone was observed a single time. J is TRBJ1-2 and V is TRBV7-9; tentatively, D is TRBD1 (5 bases). CDR1 is SEHNR, CDR2 FQNEAQ, per germline (reference sequence). This CDR3 has 16 residues. V dropped 3 bases and J dropped 2 bases, with 16 bases sitting between them. The CDR3 nucleotides are TGTGCCAGCAGCTTTTACGGCGGGACGGTGAACTATGGCTACACCTTC. It codes for CASSFYGGTVNYGYTF.

The sample holds a few counts of this clone. The CDR3 coding sequence is TGTGCCAGCAGCTTATCAGGGTCGGTTAATGAGCAGTTCTTC. Its protein is CASSLSGSVNEQFF. The chain combines TRBV7-6 with TRBJ2-1; TRBD1 is a possible D gene (5 bases). V lost 2 bases, J lost 7 bases, and 12 bases lay in between. Per the germline V gene, CDR1 is SGHVS and CDR2 is FNYEAQ. The CDR3 loop spans 14 amino acids.

The V and J genes are TRBV23-1 and TRBJ1-5; TRBD1 is a possible D gene (6 bases). TRBV23-1 is an ORF, and what it does is uncertain. V was clipped by 7 bases and J by 1 base, with 23 bases between them. The CDR3 extends over 18 amino acids. This CDR3 reads CASILGGGPDGSNQPQHF. CDR3 bases: TGCGCCAGCATCCTGGGTGGGGGGCCCGACGGGAGCAATCAGCCCCAGCATTTT.

This clone was seen a few times. The chain recombines TRBV11-2 with TRBJ2-3; unclear D gene. Trimming left V 2 bases short and J 1 base short, with 10 bases between. The CDR3 is 15 amino acids. Germline V lookup: CDR1 SGHAT, CDR2 FQNNGV. Here the CDR3 reads CASSLLGLGTDTQYF. The CDR3 region has the DNA TGTGCCAGCAGCTTACTTGGATTAGGCACAGATACGCAGTATTTT.

V gene TRBV5-1 combines with J gene TRBJ2-2; D possibly matches TRBD1 or TRBD2 (5 bases each). V was pared by 9 bases and J by 1 base, with 16 bases between. The CDR3 runs to 15 residues. Germline CDR1 and CDR2: SGHRS and YFSETQ. The CDR3 sequence is CATKFGAGNTGELFF. Here the CDR3 DNA reads TGCGCCACCAAATTTGGGGCGGGGAACACCGGGGAGCTGTTTTTT.

The rearrangement uses TRBV14 and TRBJ2-1; tentative D call: TRBD2 (5 bases). This CDR3 has 13 residues. Germline CDR1 and CDR2: SGHDN and FVKESK. The ends were cut back, 4 bases at V and 4 bases at J, with 8 bases in the middle. This CDR3 reads CASSLGVYNEQFF. The CDR3 DNA sequence: TGTGCCAGCAGCCTCGGGGTATACAATGAGCAGTTCTTC.

There are a few counts of this clone. The chain combines TRBV6-5 with TRBJ1-3, with unresolved D. The ends were cut back, 1 base at V and 7 bases at J, with 11 bases in the middle. CDR3 size: 14 residues. Per germline, CDR1 MNHEY and CDR2 SVGAGI. CDR3 amino acids: CASSYFLGSNTIYF. CDR3 nucleotides: TGTGCCAGCAGTTACTTTCTCGGATCGAACACCATATATTTT.

This clone was detected many times. The chain uses TRBV6-5 and TRBJ2-3; unclear D gene. The CDR3 totals 11 residues. V lost 6 bases to trimming and J lost 6 bases, with 7 bases between them. The germline CDR1 and CDR2 sequences are MNHEY and SVGAGI. The CDR3 nucleotides are TGTGCCAGCAGCACGTGGGATACGCAGTATTTT. Translated: CASSTWDTQYF.

Note on this clone: The identical CDR3 is also encoded by other nucleotide sequences in the sample. The chain recombines TRBV18 with TRBJ2-5; a weak D match, TRBD1 (6 bases). Trimming took off 0 bases at V and 0 bases at J, with 8 bases between the two ends. Germline V CDR1 and CDR2: KGHSH, LQKENI. This CDR3 contains 15 residues. The CDR3 protein is CASSPPGQHQETQYF. CDR3 DNA sequence: TGTGCCAGCTCACCACCGGGACAACACCAAGAGACCCAGTACTTC. The variable domain in full, completed from reference TRBV18 and TRBJ2-5, reads NAGVMQNPRHLVRRRGQEARLRCSPMKGHSHVYWYRQLPEEGLKFMVYLQKENIIDESGMPKERFSAEFPKEGPSILRIQQVVRGDSAAYFCASSPPGQHQETQYFGPGTRLLVL.

The chain carries TRBV19 and TRBJ1-1; D gene unclear. Trimming shortened V by 3 bases and J by 5 bases, and 7 bases separated the two germline ends. CDR1 LNHDA and CDR2 SQIVND come from the germline V gene (reference sequence). The CDR3 is 12 amino acids. CDR3: CASSMWGTEAFF. In DNA, the CDR3 is TGTGCCAGTAGTATGTGGGGTACTGAAGCTTTCTTT.

This clone turned up a few times. This chain joins TRBV9 and TRBJ2-1; TRBD2 agrees at 8 bases. The V and J ends lost 0 bases and 8 bases, in that order; junction bases with no gene match: 7. CDR1 and CDR2 from the germline V gene are SGDLS and YYNGEE. The CDR3 length is 15 residues. CDR3 amino acids: CASSVGASGRDEQFF. The DNA of the CDR3 is TGTGCCAGCAGCGTAGGGGCTAGCGGGCGCGATGAGCAGTTCTTC.

The V and J genes are TRBV27 and TRBJ2-1, with TRBD2 matching 10 bases. J lost 0 bases, V lost 2 bases, and 4 bases had no gene match. The CDR3 is made up of 17 amino acids. CDR1 MNHEY and CDR2 SMNVEV come from the germline V gene (reference sequence). The CDR3 bases are TGTGCCAGCAGTTTAACTAGCGGGGATAGCTCCTACAATGAGCAGTTCTTC. Encoded protein: CASSLTSGDSSYNEQFF.

V is TRBV27 and J is TRBJ2-3; 10 bases align to TRBD2. The trim removed 2 bases at V and 3 bases at J, leaving 5 bases unmatched. The germline CDR1 and CDR2 sequences are MNHEY and SMNVEV (reference sequence). This CDR3 comprises 16 residues. Written as DNA, the CDR3 is TGTGCCAGCAGTTTAAGCGGGAGGGCCGGAACAGATACGCAGTATTTT. As protein: CASSLSGRAGTDTQYF.

DNA for the CDR3: TGTGCCAGCAGTGTATCTAGCGGTGAGCAGTTCTTC. Residues: CASSVSSGEQFF. The rearrangement links TRBV25-1 to TRBJ2-1; 7 bases map to TRBD2. Germline trimming cut 4 bases from V and 9 bases from J; bases unmatched to any gene: 3. This CDR3 has 12 amino acids. The germline gives CDR1 MGHDK, CDR2 SYGVNS.

The chain has TRBV5-4 and TRBJ2-5; TRBD1 matches at 7 bases. Trimming at V came to 0 bases and at J to 4 bases, leaving 6 bases not matched to a gene. Germline assignment: CDR1 SGHNT and CDR2 YYREEE (reference sequence). The CDR3 has 15 residues. The CDR3 here is CASSLDRGAGETQYF. CDR3 nucleotide sequence: TGTGCCAGCAGCTTGGACAGGGGCGCAGGAGAGACCCAGTACTTC.

V usage is TRBV27 and J usage is TRBJ1-4; 9 positions match TRBD1. The germline V gene has CDR1 MNHEY and CDR2 SMNVEV (reference sequence). V dropped 1 base and J dropped 9; count of bases not matched to a gene: 9. This CDR3 has 16 amino acids. This CDR3 is CASSLYGGTGTKKLFF. In nucleotides, the CDR3 is TGTGCCAGCAGTTTATATGGCGGGACAGGGACGAAAAAACTGTTTTTT.

V is TRBV7-8 and J is TRBJ2-7, with D tentatively TRBD2 (5 bases). This CDR3 comprises 12 residues. Trimming removed 3 bases from V and 6 bases from J, with 9 bases in between. Germline V CDR1 and CDR2: SGHVS, FQNEAQ. DNA for the CDR3: TGTGCCAGCAGCTTTAGCGCGGGCGAGCAGTACTTC. Translated, it gives CASSFSAGEQYF.

The chain uses TRBV4-1 and TRBJ1-5; D is unclear. Germline V CDR1 and CDR2: MGHRA, YSYEKL. The CDR3 covers 13 residues. Trimming removed 2 bases at V and 6 bases at J, with 8 bases between. CDR3 amino acids: CASSQFAPQPQHF. Written as DNA, the CDR3 is TGCGCCAGCAGCCAATTTGCCCCTCAGCCCCAGCATTTT.